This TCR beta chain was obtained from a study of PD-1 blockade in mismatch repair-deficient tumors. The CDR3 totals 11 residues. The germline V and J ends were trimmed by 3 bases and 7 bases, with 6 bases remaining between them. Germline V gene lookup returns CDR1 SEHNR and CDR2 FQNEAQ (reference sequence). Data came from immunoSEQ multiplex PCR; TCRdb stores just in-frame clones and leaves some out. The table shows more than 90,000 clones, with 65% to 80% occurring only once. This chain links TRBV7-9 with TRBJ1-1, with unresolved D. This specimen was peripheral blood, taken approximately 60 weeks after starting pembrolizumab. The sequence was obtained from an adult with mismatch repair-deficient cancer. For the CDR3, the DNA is TGTGCCAGCAGCTTGACAATTGAAGCTTTCTTT. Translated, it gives CASSLTIEAFF.